Below are 20 T cell receptor beta chains sequenced from a single sample in a study of shared clonotypes between healthy human individuals. Sequencing used immunoSEQ multiplex PCR; TCRdb keeps in-frame clones, though not all of them. The sample yields about 680,000 clones, around 90% seen once. Naive-designated CD8 cells lacked CD45RO, were positively enriched for CCR7, and omitted terminally differentiated effector memory CD45RA+ cells. Sequencing used naive CD8+ T cells sorted from blood. All receptors come from a man aged 25-40 years in good health.

This clone showed up just once. The CDR3 sequence: CASSQEDDSGFSYEQYF. CDR3 DNA sequence: TGCGCCAGCAGCCAAGAAGATGACAGCGGGTTCTCCTACGAGCAGTACTTC. J is TRBJ2-7 and V is TRBV4-1; TRBD2 is a possible D gene (6 bases). Germline V gene sequence: CDR1 MGHRA, CDR2 YSYEKL. The CDR3 loop spans 17 amino acids. Between the trimmed V and J ends, which lost 0 bases and 0 bases, there was a span of 15 bases.

The chain has TRBV28 and TRBJ2-7; weak D call: TRBD2 (5 bases). Germline CDR1 MDHEN, CDR2 SYDVKM. There are 12 residues in the CDR3. Trimming pared 6 bases from V and 7 bases from J, leaving 13 bases between. CDR3 in amino acids: CASSRGSGEQYF. In nucleotides, the CDR3 is TGTGCCAGCAGCAGAGGGTCCGGGGAGCAGTACTTC.

The rearrangement uses TRBV7-9 and TRBJ2-1, with 10 bases matching TRBD1. V lost 5 bases and J lost 8; bases outside the gene matches: 9. Germline values: CDR1 SEHNR, CDR2 FQNEAQ (reference sequence). The CDR3 is made up of 15 amino acids. CDR3 amino acids: CASSGPGQGSHEQFF. The CDR3 DNA reads TGTGCCAGCAGCGGCCCGGGACAGGGGTCCCATGAGCAGTTCTTC.

This clone was observed once. The DNA is omitted, as the CDR3 cannot be located on it reliably, and the CDR3 follows TCRdb's listing. CDR3 loop: CASSWGTGTTFF. V and J are TRBV5-6 and TRBJ2-1; the D call TRBD1 from the table was never checked on the DNA. Germline CDR1 SGHDT, CDR2 YYEEEE. The CDR3 is made up of 12 amino acids, end residues included.

The V gene is TRBV12-5, the J gene TRBJ2-1; D may be TRBD1 (6 bases). Deletions cut 1 base from V and 2 bases from J, with 9 bases between. The CDR3 covers 15 residues. Germline lookup yields CDR1 LGHNT and CDR2 FRNRAP. CDR3: CASGLGQGTYNEQFF. In nucleotides, the CDR3 is TGTGCTAGTGGTTTGGGGCAGGGGACCTACAATGAGCAGTTCTTC.

In this sample, this clone turned up once. V is TRBV29-1 and J is TRBJ2-1; D is possibly TRBD2 (5 bases). The CDR3 runs to 15 residues. The V end was cut by 3 bases, the J end by 0 bases, with 12 bases between. CDR1 and CDR2 (germline): SQVTM, ANQGSEA. The DNA for the CDR3 is TGCAGCGTTGAGGAGGAAAGGAGCTCCTACAATGAGCAGTTCTTC. This codes for CSVEEERSSYNEQFF.

The V gene is TRBV7-8, the J gene TRBJ1-4, with TRBD1 identical over 9 bases. The V segment lost 5 bases and the J segment 8 bases; nucleotides outside the gene matches: 12. Germline CDR1 and CDR2: SGHVS and FQNEAQ. CDR3 size: 16 residues. The CDR3 DNA follows: TGTGCCAGCAGCGGGACAGGGAGAGGCGAGAAGGAAAAACTGTTTTTT. Translation: CASSGTGRGEKEKLFF. Full variable domain (rest looked up from reference TRBV7-8 and TRBJ1-4): GAGVSQSPRYKVAKRGQDVALRCDPISGHVSLFWYQQALGQGPEFLTYFQNEAQLDKSGLPSDRFFAERPEGSVSTLKIQRTQQEDSAVYLCASSGTGRGEKEKLFFGSGTQLSVL.

V and J are TRBV29-1 and TRBJ2-1; 9 bases line up with TRBD2. V trimming: 3 bases; J trimming: 4 bases; junction bases outside the gene matches: 4. CDR3 size: 14 residues. The germline V gene encodes CDR1 SQVTM and CDR2 ANQGSEA. The CDR3 loop is CSVELLAGYNEQFF. DNA of the CDR3: TGCAGCGTTGAGCTCCTAGCGGGGTACAATGAGCAGTTCTTC.

Here the CDR3 reads CASSQAAGSNEQFF. DNA for the CDR3: TGTGCCAGCAGTCAAGCGGCGGGGAGTAATGAGCAGTTCTTC. V gene TRBV9 combines with J gene TRBJ2-1, with D possibly TRBD2 on 6 matching bases. In germline, CDR1 is SGDLS, CDR2 YYNGEE. The ends were cut back, 5 bases at V and 7 bases at J, with 16 bases in the middle. This CDR3 comprises 14 residues. Based on the CDR3 plus reference TRBV9 and TRBJ2-1, the full variable domain is DSGVTQTPKHLITATGQRVTLRCSPRSGDLSVYWYQQSLDQGLQFLIQYYNGEERAKGNILERFSAQQFPDLHSELNLSSLELGDSALYFCASSQAAGSNEQFFGPGTRLTVL.

This clone occurred once. The V gene is TRBV7-9, the J gene TRBJ2-7; D is perhaps TRBD1 (6 bases). The CDR3 runs 15 residues. The V end was cut by 2 bases, the J end by 2 bases, with 13 bases between. Germline CDR1 reads SEHNR; CDR2 reads FQNEAQ (reference sequence). DNA for the CDR3: TGTGCCAGCAGCTTAAAGGACAGCGTAACCTACGAGCAGTACTTC. The encoded protein is CASSLKDSVTYEQYF.

This chain joins TRBV11-2 and TRBJ2-1; 7 bases match TRBD2. The CDR3 runs 13 residues. CDR1 and CDR2 from the germline V gene are SGHAT and FQNNGV. V lost 5 bases to trimming and J lost 8 bases; unmatched junction nucleotides: 6. The CDR3 loop reads CASSRTSQYEQFF. CDR3 in DNA: TGTGCCAGCAGCAGGACTAGTCAGTATGAGCAGTTCTTC.

J is TRBJ2-5 and V is TRBV7-9; TRBD2 agrees at 10 bases. The V and J ends lost 1 base and 4 bases, in that order; junction bases with no gene match: 6. The CDR3 spans 16 residues. Germline V CDR1 and CDR2: SEHNR, FQNEAQ (reference sequence). The CDR3 sequence: CASSLELAGILETQYF. CDR3 coding DNA: TGTGCCAGCAGCTTAGAACTAGCGGGAATACTAGAGACCCAGTACTTC.

This chain uses TRBV10-3 with TRBJ2-2, with 13 bases identical to TRBD2. CDR3 length: 17 residues. V lost 3 bases to trimming and J lost 2 bases; unmatched junction nucleotides: 3. CDR1 and CDR2 (germline): ENHRY, SYGVKD. The CDR3, as DNA: TGTGCCATCAGTGAACGACTAGCGGGAGGAAACACCGGGGAGCTGTTTTTT. Residues: CAISERLAGGNTGELFF.

This chain joins TRBV14 and TRBJ2-7; 10 nucleotides match TRBD2. The CDR3 totals 19 residues. CDR1 is SGHDN, CDR2 FVKESK, per germline. The V segment lost 0 bases and the J segment 2 bases; nucleotides outside the gene matches: 13. CDR3 protein: CASSQDGKKSGRDPYEQYF. As DNA, the CDR3 is TGTGCCAGCAGCCAAGATGGAAAGAAAAGCGGGAGGGATCCCTACGAGCAGTACTTC.

V usage is TRBV30 and J usage is TRBJ2-7; D might be TRBD2 (5 bases). The CDR3 consists of 20 residues. Germline CDR1 is GTSNPN and CDR2 is SVGIG (reference sequence). V shed 2 bases and J shed 0 bases, with 29 bases lying between them. The CDR3 sequence: CAWSPWAGEGGRVSSYEQYF. In DNA form, the CDR3 reads TGTGCCTGGAGTCCATGGGCCGGAGAGGGCGGAAGGGTGAGCTCCTACGAGCAGTACTTC.

The V and J genes are TRBV20-1 and TRBJ1-1, with D unclear. The CDR3 runs 11 residues. V lost 3 bases and J 4 bases, leaving 6 bases between the germline ends. The germline V gene encodes CDR1 DFQATT and CDR2 SNEGSKA (reference sequence). CDR3 loop: CSARWGTEAFF. Written as DNA, the CDR3 is TGCAGTGCTAGGTGGGGCACTGAAGCTTTCTTT.

The genes are TRBV10-3 and TRBJ1-4; D is undetermined. V was cut by 3 bases and J by 7 bases, with 18 bases left in between. The CDR3 runs to 16 residues. CDR1 is ENHRY and CDR2 is SYGVKD in the germline V gene. CDR3 sequence reads: CAISDHLTAPLEKLFF. CDR3 coding DNA: TGTGCCATCAGTGATCATCTTACCGCCCCTCTTGAAAAACTGTTTTTT.

The count of this clone is one. At the DNA level, this CDR3 is encoded by other sequences in the same sample as well. The chain uses TRBV6-5 and TRBJ2-7, with D uncertain. There are 10 residues in the CDR3. Trimming removed 8 bases from V and 4 bases from J, with 6 bases in between. Looked up from germline, CDR1 is MNHEY and CDR2 is SVGAGI. CDR3 nucleotide sequence: TGTGCCAGCGGATCTTACGAGCAGTACTTC. The encoded protein is CASGSYEQYF.

The chain combines TRBV9 with TRBJ2-1, with 12 bases lining up with TRBD2. Germline V lookup: CDR1 SGDLS, CDR2 YYNGEE. The ends lost 4 bases at V and 10 bases at J; junction bases unmatched: 12. The CDR3 is 16 amino acids. CDR3 nucleotides: TGTGCCAGCAGCACCTCGACTAGCGGGAGATGGGGCGAGCAGTTCTTC. It yields the protein CASSTSTSGRWGEQFF.

The rearrangement uses TRBV28 and TRBJ2-3; 9 bases are shared with TRBD2. This CDR3 is built from 17 residues. Trimming cost V 4 bases and J 0 bases; bases outside gene matches: 8. From germline, CDR1 is MDHEN and CDR2 SYDVKM. CDR3: CASSYTSGLPSTDTQYF. The DNA for the CDR3 is TGTGCCAGCAGTTACACTAGCGGGCTACCTAGCACAGATACGCAGTATTTT. The full variable domain, rest sourced from reference TRBV28 and TRBJ2-3, is DVKVTQSSRYLVKRTGEKVFLECVQDMDHENMFWYRQDPGLGLRLIYFSYDVKMKEKGDIPEGYSVSREKKERFSLILESASTNQTSMYLCASSYTSGLPSTDTQYFGPGTRLTVL.